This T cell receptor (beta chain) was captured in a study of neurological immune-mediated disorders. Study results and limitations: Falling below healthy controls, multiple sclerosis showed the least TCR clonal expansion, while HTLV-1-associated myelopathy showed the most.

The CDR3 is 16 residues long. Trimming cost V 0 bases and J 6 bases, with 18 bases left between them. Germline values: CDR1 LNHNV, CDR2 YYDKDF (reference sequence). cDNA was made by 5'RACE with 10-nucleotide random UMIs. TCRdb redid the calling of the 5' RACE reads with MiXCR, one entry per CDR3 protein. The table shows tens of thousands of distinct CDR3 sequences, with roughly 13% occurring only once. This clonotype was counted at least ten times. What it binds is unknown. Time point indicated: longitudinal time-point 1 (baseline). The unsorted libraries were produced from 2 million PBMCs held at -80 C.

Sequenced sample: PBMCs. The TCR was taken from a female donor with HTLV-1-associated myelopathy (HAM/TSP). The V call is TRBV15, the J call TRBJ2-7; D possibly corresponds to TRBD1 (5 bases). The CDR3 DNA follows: TGTGCCACCAGCAGAGATTTGGGCTCTGCAGGGTCCGAGCAGTACTTC. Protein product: CATSRDLGSAGSEQYF.